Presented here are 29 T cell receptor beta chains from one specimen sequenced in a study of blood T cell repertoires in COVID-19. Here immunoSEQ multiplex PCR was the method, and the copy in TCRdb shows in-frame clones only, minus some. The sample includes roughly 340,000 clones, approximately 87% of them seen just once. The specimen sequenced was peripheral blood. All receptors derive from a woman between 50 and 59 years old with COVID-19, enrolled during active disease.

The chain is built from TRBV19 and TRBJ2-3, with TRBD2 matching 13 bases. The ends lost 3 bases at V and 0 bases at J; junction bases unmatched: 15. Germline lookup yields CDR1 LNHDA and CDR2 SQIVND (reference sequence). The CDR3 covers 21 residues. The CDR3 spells CASSIPPGLAGDLYSTDTQYF. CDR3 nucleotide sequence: TGTGCCAGTAGTATCCCCCCCGGACTAGCGGGAGATCTATATAGCACAGATACGCAGTATTTT.

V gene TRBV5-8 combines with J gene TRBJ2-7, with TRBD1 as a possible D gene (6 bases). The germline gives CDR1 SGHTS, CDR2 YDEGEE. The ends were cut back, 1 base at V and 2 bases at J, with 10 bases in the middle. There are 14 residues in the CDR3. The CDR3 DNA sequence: TGTGCCAGCAGCTTGTCTCAGGGGCCCTACGAGCAGTACTTC. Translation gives CASSLSQGPYEQYF. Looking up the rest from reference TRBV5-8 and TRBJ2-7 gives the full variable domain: EAGVTQSPTHLIKTRGQQATLRCSPISGHTSVYWYQQALGLGLQFLLWYDEGEERNRGNFPPRFSGRQFPNYSSELNVNALELEDSALYLCASSLSQGPYEQYFGPGTRLTVT.

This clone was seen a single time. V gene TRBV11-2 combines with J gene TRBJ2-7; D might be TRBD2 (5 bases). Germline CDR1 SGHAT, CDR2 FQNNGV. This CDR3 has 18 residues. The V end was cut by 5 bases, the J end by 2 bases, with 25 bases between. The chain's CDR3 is CASSTRADWGSSTYEQYF. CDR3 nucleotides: TGTGCCAGCAGCACAAGGGCGGACTGGGGATCTAGCACCTACGAGCAGTACTTC.

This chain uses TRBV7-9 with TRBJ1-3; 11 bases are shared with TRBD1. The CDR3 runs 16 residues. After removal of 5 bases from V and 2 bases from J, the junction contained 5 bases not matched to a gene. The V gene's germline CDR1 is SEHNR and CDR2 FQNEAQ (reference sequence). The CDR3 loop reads CASSRAGQGAGNTIYF. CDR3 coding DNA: TGTGCCAGCAGCCGTGCGGGACAGGGGGCTGGAAACACCATATATTTT.

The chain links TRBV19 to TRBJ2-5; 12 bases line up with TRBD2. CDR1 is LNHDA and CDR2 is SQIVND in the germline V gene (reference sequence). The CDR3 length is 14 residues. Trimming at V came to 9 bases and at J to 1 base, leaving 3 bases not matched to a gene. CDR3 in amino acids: CASAGLAGQETQYF. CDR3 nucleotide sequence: TGTGCCAGCGCGGGACTAGCGGGCCAAGAGACCCAGTACTTC.

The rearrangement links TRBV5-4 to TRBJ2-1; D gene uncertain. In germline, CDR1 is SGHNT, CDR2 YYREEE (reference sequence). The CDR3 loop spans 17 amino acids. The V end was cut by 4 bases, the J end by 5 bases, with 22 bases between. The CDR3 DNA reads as TGTGCCAGCAGCAAGAACTATGGTGACCCCCGAGACAATGAGCAGTTCTTC. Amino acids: CASSKNYGDPRDNEQFF.

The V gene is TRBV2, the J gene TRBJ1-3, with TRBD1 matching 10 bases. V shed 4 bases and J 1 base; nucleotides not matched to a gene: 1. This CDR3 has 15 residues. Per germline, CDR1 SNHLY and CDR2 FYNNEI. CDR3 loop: CASSVDRGSGNTIYF. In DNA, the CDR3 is TGTGCCAGCAGTGTGGACAGGGGGTCTGGAAACACCATATATTTT.

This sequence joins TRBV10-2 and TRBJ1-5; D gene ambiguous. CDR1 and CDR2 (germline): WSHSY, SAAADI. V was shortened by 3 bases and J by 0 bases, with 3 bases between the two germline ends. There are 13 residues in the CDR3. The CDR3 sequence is CASSDHSNQPQHF. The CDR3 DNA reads TGCGCCAGCAGTGACCATAGCAATCAGCCCCAGCATTTT.

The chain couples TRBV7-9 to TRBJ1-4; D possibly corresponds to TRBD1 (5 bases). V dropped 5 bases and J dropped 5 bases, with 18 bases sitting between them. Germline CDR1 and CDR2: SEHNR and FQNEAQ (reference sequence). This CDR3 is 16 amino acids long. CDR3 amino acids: CASSNGGGYSNEKLFF. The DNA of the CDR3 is TGTGCCAGCAGCAACGGGGGAGGGTATTCAAATGAAAAACTGTTTTTT.

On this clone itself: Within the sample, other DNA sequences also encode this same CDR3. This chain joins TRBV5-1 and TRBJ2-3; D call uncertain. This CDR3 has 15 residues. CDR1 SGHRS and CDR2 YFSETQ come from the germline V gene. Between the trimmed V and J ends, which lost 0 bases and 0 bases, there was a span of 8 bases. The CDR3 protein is CASSLGHPSTDTQYF. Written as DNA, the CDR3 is TGCGCCAGCAGCTTGGGGCACCCTAGCACAGATACGCAGTATTTT. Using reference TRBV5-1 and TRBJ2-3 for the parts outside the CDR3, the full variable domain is KAGVTQTPRYLIKTRGQQVTLSCSPISGHRSVSWYQQTPGQGLQFLFEYFSETQRNKGNFPGRFSGRQFSNSRSEMNVSTLELGDSALYLCASSLGHPSTDTQYFGPGTRLTVL.

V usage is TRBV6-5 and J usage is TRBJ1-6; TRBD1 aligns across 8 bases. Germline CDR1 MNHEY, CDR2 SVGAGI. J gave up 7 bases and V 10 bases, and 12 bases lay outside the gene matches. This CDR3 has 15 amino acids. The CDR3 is CATQHGQGGNSPLHF. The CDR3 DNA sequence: TGTGCCACCCAGCACGGACAGGGTGGCAATTCACCCCTCCACTTT.

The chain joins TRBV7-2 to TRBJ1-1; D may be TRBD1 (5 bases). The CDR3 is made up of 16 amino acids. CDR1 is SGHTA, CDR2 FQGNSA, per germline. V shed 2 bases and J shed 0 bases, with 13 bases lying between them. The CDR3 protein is CASSLQPRGMNTEAFF. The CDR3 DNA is TGTGCCAGCAGCTTACAACCAAGGGGCATGAACACTGAAGCTTTCTTT.

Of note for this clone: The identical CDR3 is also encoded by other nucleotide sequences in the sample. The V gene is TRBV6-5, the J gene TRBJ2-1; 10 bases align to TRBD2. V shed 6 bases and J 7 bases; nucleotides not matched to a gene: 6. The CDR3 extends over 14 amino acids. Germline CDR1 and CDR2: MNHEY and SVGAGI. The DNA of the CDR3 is TGTGCCAGCAGCTCGAGCGGGAGGGGGAATGAGCAGTTCTTC. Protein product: CASSSSGRGNEQFF.

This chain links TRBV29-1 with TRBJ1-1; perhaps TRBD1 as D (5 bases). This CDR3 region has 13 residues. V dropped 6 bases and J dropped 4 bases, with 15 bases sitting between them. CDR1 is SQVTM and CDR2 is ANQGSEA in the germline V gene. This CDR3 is CSVARGFSTEAFF. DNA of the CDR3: TGCAGCGTAGCTAGGGGTTTCAGCACTGAAGCTTTCTTT.

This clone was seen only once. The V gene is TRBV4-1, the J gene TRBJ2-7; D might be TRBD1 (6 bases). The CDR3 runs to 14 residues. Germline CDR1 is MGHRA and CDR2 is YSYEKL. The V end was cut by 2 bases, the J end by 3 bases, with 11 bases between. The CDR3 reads CASSQPRGGYEQYF. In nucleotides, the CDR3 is TGCGCCAGCAGCCAACCCAGGGGTGGCTACGAGCAGTACTTC.

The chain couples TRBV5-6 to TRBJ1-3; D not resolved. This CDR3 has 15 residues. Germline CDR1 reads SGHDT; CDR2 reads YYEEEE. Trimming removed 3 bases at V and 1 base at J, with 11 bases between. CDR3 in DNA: TGTGCCAGCAGCTGGGAGGGTCGTTCTGGAAACACCATATATTTT. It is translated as CASSWEGRSGNTIYF.

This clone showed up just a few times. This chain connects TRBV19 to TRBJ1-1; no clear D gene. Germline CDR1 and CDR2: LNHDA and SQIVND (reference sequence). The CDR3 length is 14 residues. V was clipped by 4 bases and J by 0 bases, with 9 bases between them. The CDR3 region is CASSNILMNTEAFF. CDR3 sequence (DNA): TGTGCCAGTAGTAACATATTAATGAACACTGAAGCTTTCTTT.

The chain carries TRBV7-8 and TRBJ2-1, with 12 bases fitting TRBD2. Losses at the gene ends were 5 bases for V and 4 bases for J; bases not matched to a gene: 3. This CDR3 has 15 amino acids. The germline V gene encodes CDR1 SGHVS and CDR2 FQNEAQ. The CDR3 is CASSIGTSGYNEQFF. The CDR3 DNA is TGTGCCAGCAGCATCGGGACTAGCGGGTACAATGAGCAGTTCTTC.

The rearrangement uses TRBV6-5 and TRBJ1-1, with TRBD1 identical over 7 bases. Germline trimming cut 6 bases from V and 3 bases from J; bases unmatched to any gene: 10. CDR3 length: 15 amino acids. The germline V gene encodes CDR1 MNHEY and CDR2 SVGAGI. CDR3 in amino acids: CASSRTTGAYTEAFF. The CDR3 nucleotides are TGTGCCAGCAGCCGTACAACAGGGGCGTACACTGAAGCTTTCTTT.

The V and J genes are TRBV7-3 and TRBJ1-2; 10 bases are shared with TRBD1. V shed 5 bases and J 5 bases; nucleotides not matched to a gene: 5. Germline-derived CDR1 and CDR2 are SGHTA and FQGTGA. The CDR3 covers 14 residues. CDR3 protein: CASSPGTGEYGYTF. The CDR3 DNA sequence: TGTGCCAGCAGCCCAGGGACAGGGGAGTATGGCTACACCTTC. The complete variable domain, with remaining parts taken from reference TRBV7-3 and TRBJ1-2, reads GAGVSQTPSNKVTEKGKYVELRCDPISGHTALYWYRQSLGQGPEFLIYFQGTGAADDSGLPNDRFFAVRPEGSVSTLKIQRTERGDSAVYLCASSPGTGEYGYTFGSGTRLTVV.

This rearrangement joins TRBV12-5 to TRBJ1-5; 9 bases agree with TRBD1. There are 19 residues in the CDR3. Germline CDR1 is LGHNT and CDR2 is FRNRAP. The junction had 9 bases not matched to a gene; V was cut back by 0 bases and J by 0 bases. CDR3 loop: CASGLVQGASPYSNQPQHF. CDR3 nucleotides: TGTGCTAGTGGTTTGGTACAGGGGGCCAGCCCTTATAGCAATCAGCCCCAGCATTTT.

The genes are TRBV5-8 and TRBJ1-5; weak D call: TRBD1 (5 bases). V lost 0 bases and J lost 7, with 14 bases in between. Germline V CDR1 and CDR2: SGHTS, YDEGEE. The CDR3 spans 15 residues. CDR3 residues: CASSLAPRVEQPQHF. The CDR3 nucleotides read TGTGCCAGCAGCTTGGCTCCCAGGGTGGAACAGCCCCAGCATTTT.

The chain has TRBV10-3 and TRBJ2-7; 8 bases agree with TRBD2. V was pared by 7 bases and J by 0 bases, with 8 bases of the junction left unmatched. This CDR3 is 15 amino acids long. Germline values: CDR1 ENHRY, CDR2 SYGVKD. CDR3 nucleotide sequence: TGTGCCATCATGGGGGCGGGAGGCCTCTCCTACGAGCAGTACTTC. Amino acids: CAIMGAGGLSYEQYF.

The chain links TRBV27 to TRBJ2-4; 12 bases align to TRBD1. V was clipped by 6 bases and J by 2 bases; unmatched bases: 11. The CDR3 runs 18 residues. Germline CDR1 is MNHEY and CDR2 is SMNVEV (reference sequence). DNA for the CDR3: TGTGCCAGCAGCTTCCGGGACAGGGGGCGCGGGTCCAAAAACATTCAGTACTTC. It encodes CASSFRDRGRGSKNIQYF.

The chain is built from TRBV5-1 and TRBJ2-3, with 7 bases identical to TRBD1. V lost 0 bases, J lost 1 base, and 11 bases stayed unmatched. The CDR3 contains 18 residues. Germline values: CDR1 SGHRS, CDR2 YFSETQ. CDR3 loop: CASSLAGRQGVRTDTQYF. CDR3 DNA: TGCGCCAGCAGCTTGGCCGGACGACAGGGAGTTCGCACAGATACGCAGTATTTT.

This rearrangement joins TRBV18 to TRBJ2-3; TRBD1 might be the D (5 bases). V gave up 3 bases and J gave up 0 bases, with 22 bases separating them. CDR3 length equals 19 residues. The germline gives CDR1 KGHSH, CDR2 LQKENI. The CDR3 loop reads CASSPKTGAGGKSTDTQYF. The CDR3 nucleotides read TGTGCCAGCTCACCGAAGACTGGGGCAGGTGGAAAAAGCACAGATACGCAGTATTTT.

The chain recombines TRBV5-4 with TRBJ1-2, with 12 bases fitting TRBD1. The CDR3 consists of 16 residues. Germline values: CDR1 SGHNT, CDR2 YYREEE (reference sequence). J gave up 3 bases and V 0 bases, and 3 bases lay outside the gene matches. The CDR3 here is CASSLAGTGGDYGYTF. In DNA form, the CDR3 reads TGTGCCAGCAGCTTGGCGGGGACAGGGGGCGACTATGGCTACACCTTC.

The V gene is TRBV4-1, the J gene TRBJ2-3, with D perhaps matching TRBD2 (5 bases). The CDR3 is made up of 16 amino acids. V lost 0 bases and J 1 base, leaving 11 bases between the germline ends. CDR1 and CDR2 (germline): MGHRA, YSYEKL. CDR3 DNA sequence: TGCGCCAGCAGCCAAGATCTAGGGAGAGGCACAGATACGCAGTATTTT. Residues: CASSQDLGRGTDTQYF.

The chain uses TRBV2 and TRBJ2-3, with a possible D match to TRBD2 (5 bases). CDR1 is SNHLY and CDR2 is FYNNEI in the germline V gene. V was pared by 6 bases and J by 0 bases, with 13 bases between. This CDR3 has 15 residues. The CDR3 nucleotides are TGTGCCAGCAGCTCCTTGGAGGCCAGCACAGATACGCAGTATTTT. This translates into CASSSLEASTDTQYF. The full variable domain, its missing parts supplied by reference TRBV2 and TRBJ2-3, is EPEVTQTPSHQVTQMGQEVILRCVPISNHLYFYWYRQILGQKVEFLVSFYNNEISEKSEIFDDQFSVERPDGSNFTLKIRSTKLEDSAMYFCASSSLEASTDTQYFGPGTRLTVL.